One TCR beta chain is described in this entry. Its recognized antigen is unknown. No much larger clonotype is one base removed from it; base qualities were not supplied. Counted from cysteine to phenylalanine, this CDR3 has 16 amino acids. Left in the record is the CDR3 DNA by itself, 48 bases read in frame from the first base. The germline V gene yields MDHEN for CDR1 and SYDVKM for CDR2. Trimming removed 3 bases from V and 0 bases from J, leaving 11 bases between the germline ends. Thawed unstimulated PBMCs were stained for CD3, CD4 and CD8 and FACS-sorted into CD3+CD4+ and CD3+CD8+ populations. Each of the 8 studied subjects was randomized to immunosuppression withdrawal. The Qiagen DNeasy Blood and Tissue Kit was used for genomic DNA isolation. This entry is derived from a study of T cell clones after liver transplantation (dated by TCRdb to between 2018 and 2021). Notes on the research overall: Samples were obtained from ITN030ST, a randomized trial in which withdrawal of immunosuppression was attempted within 2 years of liver transplantation. After a pre-transplant mixed lymphocyte reaction, TCRbeta sequencing was used to pinpoint donor-reactive T cell clones, which were subsequently tracked in post-transplant blood. As an antigen-independent comparator for donor-reactive sequences, third party-reactive TCRbeta sequences were also identified from pre-transplant MLRs. Of the eight recipients, a few were HCV-positive, while the remaining recipients had been transplanted for non-autoimmune, non-viral indications. No induction therapy was given to the subjects, and standard immunosuppression was administered until randomization at 12-24 months post-transplant. Tolerance was defined as complete immunosuppression withdrawal for at least one year with no rise in liver enzymes beyond twice the upper limit of normal. Blood samples were taken pre-transplant, pre-randomization before withdrawal, and post-randomization after full withdrawal or failed withdrawal. The studied cohort comprised 8 liver transplant recipients, 3 classified as tolerant and 5 as non-tolerant. Study-wide conclusions, independent of this receptor: The decline in donor-reactive sequences exceeded the decline in third party-reactive sequences, suggesting partial antigen-specific deletion that was unrelated to withdrawal success. When repertoire turnover was taken into account, detection of donor-reactive sequences was significantly reduced in 7 of 8 subjects for CD4 and in 8 of 8 subjects for CD8. Without allograft tissue specimens, donor-reactive T cells may have migrated into the graft rather than being deleted. Low numbers of available donor cells limited the measurable donor-reactive repertoire in a couple of subjects. Conclusions were preliminary, limited by small, heterogeneous patient numbers and non-standardized post-transplant time points. In most of the 8 subjects, circulating donor-reactive CD4 TCRbeta sequences decreased significantly after transplant, regardless of tolerance or HCV status.

High-throughput TCRbeta CDR3 sequencing of frozen genomic DNA was performed by immunoSEQ, with PCR amplification, mapping, bias correction and internal controls included. In the paper's pipeline: Only productive rearrangements were retained, with each unique TCRbeta sequence defined by its CDR3 nucleotide sequence together with its V and J gene. For classification of a sequence as donor-reactive, at least 5-fold expansion in CFSE-low cells relative to unstimulated pre-transplant cells and a frequency of at least 0.01% were required. Minimum frequency thresholds were set for each subject on the basis of the unstimulated sample with the lowest template count, so that a detection power of at least 90% was ensured. Jensen-Shannon divergence between the top 1000 TCRbeta sequences after and before transplant was used to measure repertoire turnover. Two-sided Fisher's exact tests were used to test for changes in the detection of donor-reactive sequences. TCRdb stores this immuneACCESS table with in-frame sequences only. Part of the clones is absent; in the studies checked, under half of the shortfall reflects unresolved V genes, and no reason is known for the rest. D and trimming were read from the DNA, whereas the V and J calls and clone size are those reported in that table. Present in this sample are about 75,000 clones, roughly 84% of which were seen just once. The leading ten clones occupy less than 2.5% of the sample.

This TCR came from a human patient who received a liver transplant. Some T cells may be donor cells from the graft after a transplant. Sequencing was performed on CD4+ T cells from blood, taken less than 50 months after liver transplant. The chain is assembled from TRBV28 and TRBJ1-4, with a weak D call of TRBD1 (6 bases match). Here the CDR3 is given as CASSFQTGTTNEKLFF. The sequenced DNA is TGTGCCAGCAGTTTTCAGACAGGAACAACTAATGAAAAACTGTTTTTT.